The 4 T cell receptor beta chains reported below all come from one sample, sequenced in a study of T cell repertoires in aging, cancer and after chemotherapy. A mixed TRB-A/B primer pool amplified rearranged TRB by multiplex touch-down PCR. TCRdb fed the multiplex PCR reads into MiXCR, producing one record per CDR3 protein. The table includes about 9,200 distinct CDR3 sequences, 34% detected once. The template was genomic DNA from peripheral blood, not RNA. Sequencing was done on a sample of blood. The receptors derive from a human donor in good health.

V usage is TRBV7-9 and J usage is TRBJ2-3; no definite D call. CDR3 size: 14 residues. Trimming left V 3 bases short and J 8 bases short, with 15 bases between. In germline, CDR1 is SEHNR, CDR2 FQNEAQ (reference sequence). In DNA, the CDR3 is TGTGCCAGCAGCTTCCCCACACATCCGGGTACGCAGTATTTT. Its protein product is CASSFPTHPGTQYF.

Only a few counts were recorded for this clonotype. This chain connects TRBV7-9 to TRBJ1-4, with D possibly matching TRBD1 (5 bases). CDR3 length: 17 residues. Per germline, CDR1 SEHNR and CDR2 FQNEAQ (reference sequence). Trimming took off 5 bases at V and 0 bases at J, with 16 bases between the two ends. DNA of the CDR3: TGTGCCAGCAGCCTAGGCTCTCGGACACCAACTAATGAAAAACTGTTTTTT. Translated, it gives CASSLGSRTPTNEKLFF. The entire variable domain, with the rest obtained from reference TRBV7-9 and TRBJ1-4, is as follows: DTGVSQNPRHKITKRGQNVTFRCDPISEHNRLYWYRQTLGQGPEFLTYFQNEAQLEKSRLLSDRFSAERPKGSFSTLEIQRTEQGDSAMYLCASSLGSRTPTNEKLFFGSGTQLSVL.

The table lists this clonotype with a few counts. This chain uses TRBV6-5 with TRBJ2-3; the D is unclear. CDR1 is MNHEY, CDR2 SVGAGI, per germline. Trimming removed 8 bases from V and 7 bases from J, with 7 bases in between. The CDR3 totals 10 residues. The CDR3 is CASGHYTQYF. The CDR3 coding sequence is TGTGCCAGCGGGCACTATACGCAGTATTTT.

This clonotype has a handful of counts. This chain connects TRBV6-4 to TRBJ1-1; weak D call: TRBD1 (6 bases). The CDR3 is 14 amino acids. Trimming stripped 6 bases from V and 6 bases from J, with 17 bases between. Germline V gives CDR1 MRHNA, CDR2 SNTAGT. CDR3: CASSQDRSTSEAFF. The CDR3 nucleotides are TGTGCCAGCAGCCAGGACAGATCGACATCTGAAGCTTTCTTT.